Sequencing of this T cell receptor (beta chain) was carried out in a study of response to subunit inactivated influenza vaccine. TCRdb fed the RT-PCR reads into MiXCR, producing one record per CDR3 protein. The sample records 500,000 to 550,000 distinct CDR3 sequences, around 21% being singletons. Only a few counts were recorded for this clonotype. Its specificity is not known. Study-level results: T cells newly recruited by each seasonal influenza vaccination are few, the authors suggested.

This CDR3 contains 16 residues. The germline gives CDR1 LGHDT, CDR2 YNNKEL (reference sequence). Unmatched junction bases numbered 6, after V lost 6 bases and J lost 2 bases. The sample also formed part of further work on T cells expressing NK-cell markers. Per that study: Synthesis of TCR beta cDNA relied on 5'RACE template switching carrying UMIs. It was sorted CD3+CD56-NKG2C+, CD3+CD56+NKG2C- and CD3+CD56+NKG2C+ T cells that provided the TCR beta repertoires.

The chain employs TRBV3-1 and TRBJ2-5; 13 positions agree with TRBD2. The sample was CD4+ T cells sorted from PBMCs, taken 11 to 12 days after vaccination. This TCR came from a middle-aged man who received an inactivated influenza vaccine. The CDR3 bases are TGTGCCAGCAGACCTACTAGCGGGAGGGGACAAGAGACCCAGTACTTC. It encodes CASRPTSGRGQETQYF.